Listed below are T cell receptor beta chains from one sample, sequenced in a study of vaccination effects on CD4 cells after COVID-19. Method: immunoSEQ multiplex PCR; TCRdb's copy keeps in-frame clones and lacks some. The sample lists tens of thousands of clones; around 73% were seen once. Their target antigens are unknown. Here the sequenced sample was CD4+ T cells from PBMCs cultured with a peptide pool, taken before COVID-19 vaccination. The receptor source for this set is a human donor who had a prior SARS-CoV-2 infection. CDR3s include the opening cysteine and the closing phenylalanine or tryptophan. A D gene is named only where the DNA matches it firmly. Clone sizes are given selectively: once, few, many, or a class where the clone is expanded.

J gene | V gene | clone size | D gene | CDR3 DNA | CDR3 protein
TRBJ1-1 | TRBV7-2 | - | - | TGTGCCAGCAGCTTAAATTCGGGGAGAAGGAACACTGAAGCTTTCTTT | CASSLNSGRRNTEAFF
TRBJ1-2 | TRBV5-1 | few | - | TGCGCCAGCAGCTTGGAATCACAGAACTATGGCTACACCTTC | CASSLESQNYGYTF
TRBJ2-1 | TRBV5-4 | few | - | TGTGCCAGCCTCGGGGGGCCGTACAATGAGCAGTTCTTC | CASLGGPYNEQFF
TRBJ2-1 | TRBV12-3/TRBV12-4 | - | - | TGTGCCAGCAGTCAGGCCCTCCATGAGCAGTTCTTC | CASSQALHEQFF
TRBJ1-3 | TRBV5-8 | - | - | TGTGCCAGCAGCTTCCGACAGTCTTCCTCTGGAAACACCATATATTTT | CASSFRQSSSGNTIYF
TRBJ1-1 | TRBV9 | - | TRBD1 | TGTGCCAGCAGCCCACGGACAGGGGCGGGCACTGAAGCTTTCTTT | CASSPRTGAGTEAFF
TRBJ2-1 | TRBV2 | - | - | TGTGCCAGCAGATTGGGTTCTCAAGGGGAGCAGTTCTTC | CASRLGSQGEQFF
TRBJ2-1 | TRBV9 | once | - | TGTGCCAGCAGCGTAGGTCAGGGCAACAATGAGCAGTTCTTC | CASSVGQGNNEQFF
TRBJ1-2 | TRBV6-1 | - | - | TGTGCCAGCAGTGAAGCCTTGGGCTTAGGGAGTGGCTACACCTTC | CASSEALGLGSGYTF
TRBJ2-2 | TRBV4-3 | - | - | TGCGCCAGCAGCCAAGACAGGGACCCAACGAACACCGGGGAGCTGTTTTTT | CASSQDRDPTNTGELFF
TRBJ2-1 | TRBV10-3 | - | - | TGTGCCATCGTAGCGACCTTAGAGGGGTCCTACAATGAGCAGTTCTTC | CAIVATLEGSYNEQFF
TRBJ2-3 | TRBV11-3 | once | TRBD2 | TGTGCCAGCAGCGAGGGACTAGCGGGCCCCACAGATACGCAGTATTTT | CASSEGLAGPTDTQYF
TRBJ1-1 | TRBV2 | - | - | TGTGCCAGTAGTGAAGGGCCAGGGACTGAAGCTTTCTTT | CASSEGPGTEAFF
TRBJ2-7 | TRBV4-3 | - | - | TGCGCCAGCAGCCGAGAGACAGGAGACCCCTACGAGCAGTACTTC | CASSRETGDPYEQYF
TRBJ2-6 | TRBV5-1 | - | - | TGCGCCAGCAGCTCCTATGGACAGTCCGGGGCCAACGTCCTGACTTTC | CASSSYGQSGANVLTF
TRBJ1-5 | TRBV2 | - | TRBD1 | TGTGCCACCACGGGACAGGCAAATCAGCCCCAGCATTTT | CATTGQANQPQHF
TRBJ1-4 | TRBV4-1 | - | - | TGCGCCAGCAGCCAATACAGATCCCGGGAAAAACTGTTTTTT | CASSQYRSREKLFF